This T cell receptor beta chain is from a study of blood T cells in healthy people across ages. Germline CDR1 SGHTA, CDR2 FQGNSA. Between the trimmed V and J ends, which lost 5 bases and 1 base, there was a span of 14 bases. The CDR3 contains 16 residues. Sample-barcoded 5' priming and a J-beta primer mix drove a second PCR of roughly 7 to 11 cycles. One entry per CDR3 protein results from TCRdb running MiXCR on the 5' RACE reads. The sample lists 800,000 to 1,300,000 distinct CDR3 sequences, less than 25% occurring once. Study results and caveats: Because donor CMV status was unknown, expanded clonotype changes were possibly confounded. Percentage of naive T cells showed a strong correlation with TCR beta diversity.

On this clonotype itself: As yet, its antigen is unknown.

The donors, aged roughly 6 to 100, were healthy Caucasians from Russia. A minimum of 5 micrograms of total RNA was extracted per sample. This same sample was also taken into another study, of T cells of mothers and their children.

The receptor was derived from a girl aged 2-10 years in good health. The chain joins TRBV7-2 to TRBJ2-2; possibly TRBD2 for D (6 bases). The sequencing input was blood. CDR3 sequence (DNA): TGTGCCAGCAGCCAAATCCGTAGCGGGAACACCGGGGAGCTGTTTTTT. Protein: CASSQIRSGNTGELFF.